These T cell receptor beta chains were read from a single sample in a study of cytomegalovirus exposure and HLA in healthy donors. The method was immunoSEQ multiplex PCR; TCRdb's version includes in-frame clones alone and lacks a portion of them. The table lists just over 60,000 clones. Sequencing was done on a sample of PBMCs. The receptor set was obtained from a man aged 30-40 years in good health and CMV-seropositive. Both conserved end residues are part of each CDR3. D genes are given only for firm matches. Only part of the rows carry a size: once, few, many, or a class if the clone is expanded.

cdr3_aa	cdr3_nt	d_call	v_call	j_call	clone_size
CASSSRRGMVEQYF	TGTGCCAGCAGCTCGAGACGGGGAATGGTCGAGCAGTACTTC	NA	TRBV5-6	TRBJ2-7	NA
CASSLSLAGAQEFF	TGTGCCAGCAGCCTGAGTCTAGCGGGAGCTCAAGAGTTCTTC	TRBD2	TRBV7-9	TRBJ2-1	medium-sized
CASSLGIGRGTDTQYF	TGTGCCAGCAGCTTAGGGATCGGCAGGGGCACAGATACGCAGTATTTT	NA	TRBV11-1	TRBJ2-3	NA
CASSWTSDYEQYF	TGTGCCAGCAGCTGGACTAGCGACTACGAGCAGTACTTC	TRBD2	TRBV11-3	TRBJ2-7	NA
CASSLRTYLFGELFF	TGTGCCAGCAGTTTAAGGACTTACCTCTTTGGGGAGCTGTTTTTT	NA	TRBV28	TRBJ2-2	NA
CSVDGQGNTEAFF	TGCAGCGTCGACGGACAGGGGAACACTGAAGCTTTCTTT	TRBD1	TRBV29-1	TRBJ1-1	NA
CASSEAPTGGNQPQHF	TGTGCCAGCAGTGAAGCCCCGACAGGGGGCAATCAGCCCCAGCATTTT	TRBD1	TRBV6-1	TRBJ1-5	NA
CATLSGHINSPLHF	TGTGCCACCCTCTCCGGACACATAAATTCACCCCTCCACTTT	NA	TRBV10-3	TRBJ1-6	NA
CASSPSVQYNEQFF	TGTGCCAGCAGCCCTAGCGTTCAATACAATGAGCAGTTCTTC	NA	TRBV2	TRBJ2-1	NA
CASSIDPSGRRYNEQFF	TGTGCCAGTAGTATAGACCCTAGCGGGAGGCGTTACAATGAGCAGTTCTTC	TRBD2	TRBV19	TRBJ2-1	NA
CSVEQGGRKLFF	TGCAGCGTTGAACAGGGGGGCAGAAAACTGTTTTTT	TRBD1	TRBV29-1	TRBJ1-4	NA
CASRLIPTGELFF	TGTGCCAGTAGGTTAATCCCCACCGGGGAGCTGTTTTTT	NA	TRBV19	TRBJ2-2	NA
CATSTYGTGEQETQYF	TGTGCCACCAGCACCTACGGGACAGGGGAACAAGAGACCCAGTACTTC	TRBD1	TRBV15	TRBJ2-5	NA
CASSGQLSYEQYF	TGTGCCAGTTCGGGACAGCTCTCCTACGAGCAGTACTTC	TRBD1	TRBV19	TRBJ2-7	NA
CASSPSRDRAPNTEAFF	TGCGCCAGCAGCCCGAGCCGGGACAGGGCTCCGAACACTGAAGCTTTCTTT	TRBD1	TRBV4-1	TRBJ1-1	NA
CASGDLSVYGYTF	TGTGCCAGCGGAGATCTCTCCGTCTATGGCTACACCTTC	NA	TRBV6-1	TRBJ1-2	NA
CSVGLIDAGLEAFF	TGCAGCGTTGGACTTATAGACGCGGGGCTCGAAGCTTTCTTT	NA	TRBV29-1	TRBJ1-1	NA
CASSLAGGSPTDTQYF	TGTGCCAGCAGTCTAGCGGGGGGCTCCCCCACAGATACGCAGTATTTT	TRBD2	TRBV25-1	TRBJ2-3	NA
CASSSWDERGLPLNTGELFF	TGTGCCAGCAGTTCTTGGGACGAGCGGGGCCTACCCTTGAACACCGGGGAGCTGTTTTTT	TRBD2	TRBV6-9	TRBJ2-2	NA